These 23 T cell receptor beta chains were sequenced from one sample in a study of blood T cell repertoires in COVID-19. The repertoire was sequenced with immunoSEQ multiplex PCR; TCRdb's copy has only in-frame clones and lacks some. The sample shows about 150,000 clones, roughly 84% of them seen only once. The specimen sequenced was peripheral blood. Source of these receptors: a human donor in a cohort sampled during active COVID-19.

The chain employs TRBV7-2 and TRBJ2-5; a weak D match, TRBD1 (6 bases). CDR3 length: 15 residues. The V end lost 5 bases, the J end lost 5 bases, and 18 bases lay between the germline ends. The germline CDR1 and CDR2 sequences are SGHTA and FQGNSA. The CDR3 is CASSGTDRTWETQYF. The DNA for the CDR3 is TGTGCCAGCAGCGGAACCGACAGGACCTGGGAGACCCAGTACTTC. Filled out from reference TRBV7-2 and TRBJ2-5, the complete variable domain reads GAGVSQSPSNKVTEKGKDVELRCDPISGHTALYWYRQSLGQGLEFLIYFQGNSAPDKSGLPSDRFSAERTGGSVSTLTIQRTQQEDSAVYLCASSGTDRTWETQYFGPGTRLLVL.

The CDR3: CASSEPKGLASEDTQYF. CDR3 sequence (DNA): TGTGCCAGCAGTGAACCCAAAGGACTAGCATCGGAAGATACGCAGTATTTT. The rearrangement joins TRBV2 to TRBJ2-3; 8 bases are a match to TRBD2. The V segment lost 2 bases and the J segment 5 bases; nucleotides outside the gene matches: 12. The CDR3 consists of 17 residues. The germline CDR1 and CDR2 sequences are SNHLY and FYNNEI.

The rearrangement joins TRBV27 to TRBJ2-5; 12 bases map to TRBD2. The CDR3 has 21 amino acids. Per germline, CDR1 MNHEY and CDR2 SMNVEV (reference sequence). V shed 5 bases and J 6 bases; nucleotides not matched to a gene: 25. CDR3 in DNA: TGTGCCAGCAGTCAAGGGTCGACTAGCGGGAGAGGGGGGGAGAGGGTTAAGACCCAGTACTTC. As protein: CASSQGSTSGRGGERVKTQYF.

The V call is TRBV2, the J call TRBJ2-7, with TRBD2 matching over 7 bases. The CDR3 consists of 13 residues. Trimming cost V 2 bases and J 4 bases; bases outside gene matches: 2. Looked up from germline, CDR1 is SNHLY and CDR2 is FYNNEI. The CDR3 DNA follows: TGTGCCAGCAGTGAACGGGACTATTACGAGCAGTACTTC. Amino acids: CASSERDYYEQYF.

The V call is TRBV2, the J call TRBJ2-7; unclear D gene. V lost 5 bases to trimming and J lost 6 bases, with 14 bases between them. From germline, CDR1 is SNHLY and CDR2 FYNNEI. The CDR3 length is 13 residues. The DNA of the CDR3 is TGTGCCAGCAGTCCTGACACCTTATCCGAGCAGTACTTC. It encodes CASSPDTLSEQYF.

The V and J genes are TRBV5-1 and TRBJ1-1; no reliable D call. Germline V CDR1 and CDR2: SGHRS, YFSETQ. The CDR3 loop spans 13 amino acids. V was cut by 4 bases and J by 1 base, with 8 bases left in between. CDR3 loop: CASSPTRNTEAFF. The CDR3 nucleotides read TGCGCCAGCAGCCCGACAAGGAACACTGAAGCTTTCTTT.

V gene TRBV19 combines with J gene TRBJ1-5; 8 nucleotides agree with TRBD1. CDR1 and CDR2 (germline): LNHDA, SQIVND (reference sequence). V lost 7 bases, J lost 2 bases, and 22 bases stayed unmatched. The CDR3 extends over 20 amino acids. The CDR3 region has the DNA TGTGCCAGTAAGCAGTGGGAGGACAGGGTAGGGGCATTGGGCAATCAGCCCCAGCATTTT. Protein sequence: CASKQWEDRVGALGNQPQHF.

The chain couples TRBV7-9 to TRBJ2-4, with a tentative D call TRBD2 (6 bases). The ends were cut back, 5 bases at V and 12 bases at J, with 23 bases in the middle. The CDR3 is made up of 15 amino acids. Looked up from germline, CDR1 is SEHNR and CDR2 is FQNEAQ (reference sequence). The CDR3 protein is CASSVDWEVVPNQYF. The CDR3 nucleotides are TGTGCCAGCAGCGTTGACTGGGAGGTCGTTCCAAATCAGTACTTC.

The rearrangement joins TRBV28 to TRBJ2-1, with 7 bases that match TRBD1. With V trimmed by 3 bases and J by 0 bases, 5 bases remained unmatched. Germline CDR1 MDHEN, CDR2 SYDVKM. CDR3 size: 16 residues. The CDR3 DNA reads TGTGCCAGCAGTTTCCGGGACAGCTTCTCCTACAATGAGCAGTTCTTC. Its protein product is CASSFRDSFSYNEQFF. The variable domain in full, completed from reference TRBV28 and TRBJ2-1, reads DVKVTQSSRYLVKRTGEKVFLECVQDMDHENMFWYRQDPGLGLRLIYFSYDVKMKEKGDIPEGYSVSREKKERFSLILESASTNQTSMYLCASSFRDSFSYNEQFFGPGTRLTVL.

This rearrangement joins TRBV28 to TRBJ2-3, with 8 nucleotides matching TRBD1. The germline V gene encodes CDR1 MDHEN and CDR2 SYDVKM. With 6 bases clipped from V and 2 bases from J, the junction kept 10 bases outside the gene matches. The CDR3 has 16 amino acids. CDR3 protein: CASRGDRFSHTDTQYF. Here the CDR3 DNA reads TGTGCCAGCAGGGGGGACAGGTTTTCCCACACAGATACGCAGTATTTT.

The V and J genes are TRBV9 and TRBJ2-1, with D maybe TRBD2 (5 bases). Germline CDR1 is SGDLS and CDR2 is YYNGEE. CDR3 size: 15 residues. The V gene lost 4 bases and the J gene lost 0 bases, with 11 bases spanning the gap. As DNA, the CDR3 is TGTGCCAGCAGCCCGGCGGGTGCCTCCTACAATGAGCAGTTCTTC. This encodes CASSPAGASYNEQFF.

This chain links TRBV9 with TRBJ2-3; 11 bases align to TRBD2. Trimming removed 4 bases from V and 5 bases from J; junction bases left unmatched: 9. The CDR3 extends over 16 amino acids. Germline V gene sequence: CDR1 SGDLS, CDR2 YYNGEE. CDR3 residues: CASSPPGLAGQDTQYF. The CDR3 nucleotides are TGTGCCAGCAGCCCACCCGGACTAGCGGGTCAAGATACGCAGTATTTT.

This chain links TRBV19 with TRBJ2-1; 8 bases align to TRBD2. V trimming: 1 base; J trimming: 0 bases; junction bases outside the gene matches: 8. This CDR3 comprises 18 residues. Germline V gene data show CDR1 as LNHDA and CDR2 as SQIVND (reference sequence). CDR3 nucleotides: TGTGCCAGTAGTATAGCCATGATCGCGGGAGGCTCCTACAATGAGCAGTTCTTC. Protein: CASSIAMIAGGSYNEQFF.

The chain carries TRBV19 and TRBJ1-1; 7 bases are shared with TRBD1. The V gene end was trimmed by 3 bases and the J gene end by 0 bases; junction bases not matched to a gene: 4. This CDR3 contains 15 residues. Germline CDR1 is LNHDA and CDR2 is SQIVND (reference sequence). The CDR3 spells CASSIGTDMNTEAFF. The CDR3 DNA reads as TGTGCCAGTAGTATCGGGACAGACATGAACACTGAAGCTTTCTTT. Complete variable domain (other parts from reference TRBV19 and TRBJ1-1): DGGITQSPKYLFRKEGQNVTLSCEQNLNHDAMYWYRQDPGQGLRLIYYSQIVNDFQKGDIAEGYSVSREKKESFPLTVTSAQKNPTAFYLCASSIGTDMNTEAFFGQGTRLTVV.

This rearrangement joins TRBV27 to TRBJ2-3, with 7 bases identical to TRBD1. This CDR3 spans 17 amino acids. V trimming: 6 bases; J trimming: 1 base; junction bases outside the gene matches: 13. From germline, CDR1 is MNHEY and CDR2 SMNVEV (reference sequence). The CDR3: CASSSPEGAAGTDTQYF. CDR3 DNA sequence: TGTGCCAGCAGCTCCCCCGAGGGGGCGGCGGGCACAGATACGCAGTATTTT.

The CDR3 is CASSLGAETQYF. CDR3 nucleotides: TGTGCCAGCAGCTTAGGGGCAGAGACCCAGTACTTC. This chain connects TRBV7-9 to TRBJ2-5; D uncertain. CDR1 is SEHNR and CDR2 is FQNEAQ in the germline V gene (reference sequence). This CDR3 is 12 amino acids long. Trimming shortened V by 1 base and J by 4 bases, and 4 bases separated the two germline ends.

The CDR3, as DNA: TGCGCCAGCAGCCCAGGGACAGAGGGCTCATCACCCCTCCACTTT. Translation gives CASSPGTEGSSPLHF. V and J are TRBV5-1 and TRBJ1-6; TRBD1 matches at 7 bases. The CDR3 runs to 15 residues. The germline CDR1 and CDR2 sequences are SGHRS and YFSETQ. V lost 4 bases, J lost 10 bases, and 11 bases stayed unmatched.

With regard to this clone: At one end, the junction sequence differs from germline, possibly due to a read error. The chain uses TRBV6-4 and TRBJ1-6, with D tentatively TRBD1 (6 bases). The CDR3 has 17 amino acids. Germline V CDR1 and CDR2: MRHNA, SNTAGT. This CDR3 reads CASNRDPITSHNSPLHF. In DNA form, the CDR3 reads TGTGCCAGCAACAGGGACCCAATCACCTCCCATAATTCACCCCTCCACTTT.

The chain uses TRBV7-2 and TRBJ1-5; TRBD1 matches 10 bases. Germline V gene data show CDR1 as SGHTA and CDR2 as FQGNSA. CDR3 length equals 17 residues. The ends lost 7 bases at V and 2 bases at J; junction bases unmatched: 11. CDR3 sequence: CASTFSGQGLGNQPQHF. The CDR3 DNA reads TGTGCCAGCACCTTTTCGGGACAGGGGTTGGGCAATCAGCCCCAGCATTTT.

This clone was counted once. In nucleotides, the CDR3 is TGTGCCAGCAGTTACGAGTATAGCAATCAGCCCCAGCATTTT. Amino acids: CASSYEYSNQPQHF. The rearrangement joins TRBV6-2 or TRBV6-3 to TRBJ1-5; the D is unclear. Germline V CDR1 and CDR2: MNHEY, SVGEGT. The CDR3 extends over 14 amino acids. Trimming took 2 bases from V and 0 from J, leaving 5 bases between them.

The rearrangement joins TRBV13 to TRBJ2-1; TRBD1 aligns across 10 bases. This CDR3 contains 16 residues. V lost 4 bases and J lost 10; bases outside the gene matches: 13. CDR1 and CDR2 from the germline V gene are PRHDT and FYEKMQ (reference sequence). The CDR3 sequence is CASSWSRDRGLKEQFF. The DNA of the CDR3 is TGTGCCAGCAGCTGGTCCCGCGACAGGGGGCTAAAAGAGCAGTTCTTC.

The chain recombines TRBV9 with TRBJ2-7, with 8 bases lining up with TRBD1. V dropped 0 bases and J dropped 3; count of bases not matched to a gene: 5. Germline CDR1 and CDR2: SGDLS and YYNGEE. The CDR3 length is 15 residues. The CDR3 DNA follows: TGTGCCAGCAGCGTAGCAGGGGGCGAGGACTACGAGCAGTACTTC. It yields the protein CASSVAGGEDYEQYF. Full variable domain (outside the CDR3, taken from reference TRBV9 and TRBJ2-7): DSGVTQTPKHLITATGQRVTLRCSPRSGDLSVYWYQQSLDQGLQFLIQYYNGEERAKGNILERFSAQQFPDLHSELNLSSLELGDSALYFCASSVAGGEDYEQYFGPGTRLTVT.

The J gene is TRBJ2-3, the V gene TRBV3-1 (or the pseudogene TRBV3-2), with 10 positions matching TRBD2. CDR3 length equals 18 residues. Unmatched junction bases numbered 12, after V lost 4 bases and J lost 2 bases. Germline V gives CDR1 LGHDT, CDR2 YNNKEL (reference sequence). The CDR3 reads CASSRRFPSGRYTDTQYF. DNA for the CDR3: TGTGCCAGCAGCCGCCGTTTTCCTAGCGGGAGATACACAGATACGCAGTATTTT.